This T cell receptor (beta chain) came from a study of Ad26.COV2.S vaccination and SARS-CoV-2 variants. The overall study: Donor participated within the Ad26.COV2.S arm of the COV1001 trial. Once, or twice with 56 days between doses, Ad26.COV2.S was given intramuscularly. Study-wide points: Relative to placebo recipients, vaccine recipients exhibited elevated spike-specific TCR breadth. Substantial post-vaccination breadth of spike-specific CD8+ and CD4+ T cell responses was reported.

The CDR3 runs to 14 residues. Trimming removed 1 base from V and 6 bases from J; junction bases left unmatched: 4. The V gene's germline CDR1 is LNHDA and CDR2 SQIVND (reference sequence). As for treatment: 15 to 20 received Ad26.COV2.S at low or high dose, single or two shots; roughly five received placebo; per-sample allocation not given. Day 63 after the first vaccine or placebo injection was the time point for sampling. Details on this clone: The antigen remains unidentified.

Here immunoSEQ multiplex PCR was the method, and the copy in TCRdb shows in-frame clones only, minus some. The sample includes approximately 350,000 clones, roughly 84% of them seen just once. The origin of this receptor is a person aged 18-65 years who received the Ad26.COV2.S COVID-19 vaccine or a placebo. The specimen comprised peripheral blood, sampled in a trial of Ad26.COV2.S vaccine versus placebo. The chain uses TRBV19 and TRBJ2-7; 9 bases are a match to TRBD1. CDR3: CASSIGTGGVEQYF. The CDR3 coding sequence is TGTGCCAGTAGTATAGGAACAGGGGGCGTCGAGCAGTACTTC.